Here is one TCR beta chain with its context. Which antigen it targets is not known. A read error may account for a junction end that differs from germline. For CDR1 and CDR2, the germline V gene lists SQVTM and ANQGSEA. The CDR3 has 12 amino acids, counting the end cysteine and phenylalanine. The retained sequence is limited to the CDR3, 36 bases, with the frame set at the first base. This specimen belongs to a study of tumor-infiltrating lymphocytes in primary liver carcinoma (dated by TCRdb to 2016 to 2017). The study in broad terms: The five patients, three men and two women aged 30 to 69 years, had hepatocellular carcinoma (four) or combined HCC and intrahepatic cholangiocarcinoma (one). Across five regions of each liver tumor, along with adjacent normal tissue and blood, the study brought together TCRbeta repertoire sequencing, expression microarrays and whole-exome sequencing. Samples yielded roughly 3.5 to 7.13 million productive TCRbeta reads; read depth did not differ significantly between tissue types. The tumors of the five patients were staged as T1-T3 N0M0, with maximum diameters ranging from roughly 4 to 10 cm. To link TCRbeta repertoire diversity with the local molecular phenotype, the approximately 23 tumor region samples were profiled using Agilent mRNA microarrays. Repertoires from technical replicates were highly reproducible, with mean shared-clone rates roughly 0.89 and correlation coefficients above 0.95. TCRbeta repertoire sequencing covered 35 or so specimens from 5 patients: around 25 tumor regions, 5 adjacent noncancerous liver tissues and 5 peripheral blood samples. The paper as a whole reports these results and caveats: Compared with blood, tumors had a significantly larger share of the repertoire taken up by the top 250 clones (p = 0.039). Comparison of CD4+ and CD8+ T cell repertoires was precluded by the use of bulk unsorted samples. Consistent with antigen-driven expansion, pairs of tumor regions showed higher repertoire overlap (mean about 36%) than either tumor-adjacent pairs (about 17%) or tumor-blood pairs (roughly 14%). Only about 8-24% of top clones were found in all five regions of a tumor, suggesting spatial heterogeneity of tumor-infiltrating T cells. Only a few patients were included in the study, and the authors note that the findings should be validated in a larger study. Only the TCR beta chain was sequenced, which likely underestimates true repertoire diversity because unpaired alpha chains were not captured.

Using a constant-region primer and ProtoScript II reverse transcriptase, TCRbeta-specific cDNA was reverse-transcribed from 450 to 650 ng total RNA. Three nested multiplex PCR rounds, following a slightly modified ARM-PCR procedure, were used to build the TCRbeta libraries. Multiplex TRBV1-TRBV30 forward primers and a Cbeta reverse primer were used in the first two PCR rounds, each of which was run for around 9 cycles. Sample barcodes and Illumina adapters were added in a final 25-cycle PCR with Deep VentR polymerase. Amplicons of 200-500 bp were gel-purified with a QIAquick gel extraction kit before sequencing. An Illumina HiSeq 2500 was used to sequence the TCRbeta amplicons, generating 250-bp paired-end reads. The original methods were these. Reads were quality-trimmed with Trimmomatic v0.33, and paired reads were merged with FLASH v1.2.11 to recover full CDR3 sequences. V, D and J germline segments were assigned to the rearranged TCRbeta sequences by MiGEC v1.2.1b. VDJtools v1.0.0 computed clonotype statistics and Shannon-Wiener diversity indices. To reduce sampling bias, subsequent analyses other than the diversity analysis used only the 250 most abundant clonotypes in each sample. TCRdb reran the public reads through fastp at Q25 and MiXCR, keeping productive beta chains. Rows with one shared CDR3 protein collapse into an entry with the most common genes and DNA. The V and J calls were determined by TCRdb, not by the authors. Within this sample are fewer than 250,000 distinct CDR3 sequences, with just under 85% of them counted one time only. Roughly 18% of the sample lies in the top ten.

Without any cell sorting, total RNA and DNA were co-extracted from 20-30 mg of bulk tissue using the AllPrep DNA/RNA mini kit. Between late 2015 and early 2016, roughly five patients in China with histopathologically diagnosed primary liver carcinoma had their tumors surgically resected. At the time of sampling, the patients were treatment-naive and had chronic HBV infection. Five spatially separated regions were sampled from each tumor: the superior, inferior, left-lateral and right-lateral poles, plus the tumor centre. According to histology, viable tumor cells made up more than 80% of every tumor sample. Pieces of fresh tumor and adjacent tissue were cut in half, with one half kept in RNAlater at -80 degrees C and the other half sent for histology.

The clonotype originates from a man in his forties with primary liver carcinoma and hepatitis B virus infection. The sample was tumor tissue from primary liver carcinoma. The V gene is TRBV29-1 and the J gene is TRBJ1-6; the D gene is unclear. The CDR3 is CSDAQYNSSLHF. The nucleotides read TGCAGCGATGCTCAGTATAATTCATCCCTCCACTTT.